This T cell receptor (beta chain) was recovered during a study of blood T cell repertoires in COVID-19. Under the authors' procedure: Nucleated cell counts were estimated from reference gene primer amplification. The assay was immunoSEQ multiplex PCR, and TCRdb's table has in-frame clones only and misses some. From that table come the V and J calls and clone size; the DNA was used to work out D and trimming. The sample has 120,000 or so clones, roughly 87% seen once; the top ten hold around 7.7%. In germline, CDR1 is KGHSH, CDR2 LQKENI. This CDR3 is 13 amino acids long. After removal of 3 bases from V and 5 bases from J, the junction contained 2 bases not matched to a gene.

The chain carries TRBV18 and TRBJ1-1, with 8 nucleotides matching TRBD1. This clonotype originated in a human donor in a cohort sampled during active COVID-19. The specimen sequenced was peripheral blood. In DNA form, the CDR3 reads TGTGCCAGCTCACCGGGACAGGTGACTGAAGCTTTCTTT. This sequence encodes CASSPGQVTEAFF. Variable domain in full (rest from reference TRBV18 and TRBJ1-1): NAGVMQNPRHLVRRRGQEARLRCSPMKGHSHVYWYRQLPEEGLKFMVYLQKENIIDESGMPKERFSAEFPKEGPSILRIQQVVRGDSAAYFCASSPGQVTEAFFGQGTRLTVV.